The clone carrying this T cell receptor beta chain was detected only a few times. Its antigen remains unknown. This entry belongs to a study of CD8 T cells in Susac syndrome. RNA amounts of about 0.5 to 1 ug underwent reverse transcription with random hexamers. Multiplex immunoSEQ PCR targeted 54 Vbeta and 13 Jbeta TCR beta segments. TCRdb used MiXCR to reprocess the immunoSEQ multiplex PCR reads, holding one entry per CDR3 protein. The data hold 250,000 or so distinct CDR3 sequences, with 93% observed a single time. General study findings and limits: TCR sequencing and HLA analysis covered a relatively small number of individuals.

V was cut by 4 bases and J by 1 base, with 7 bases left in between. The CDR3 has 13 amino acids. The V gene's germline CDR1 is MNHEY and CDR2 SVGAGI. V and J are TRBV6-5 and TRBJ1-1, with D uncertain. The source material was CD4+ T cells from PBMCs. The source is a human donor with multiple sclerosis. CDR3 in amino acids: CASSSTRNTEAFF. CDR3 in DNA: TGTGCCAGCAGTTCGACAAGGAACACTGAAGCTTTCTTT.